This TCR beta chain came from a study of PD-L1 blockade in urothelial cancer. Overall study: Analyses were performed on blood at 3 weeks after treatment start (the second dose) and at 6 weeks.

Using immunoSEQ multiplex PCR, the repertoire was profiled, and TCRdb retains in-frame clones only, with some absent. The table has around 110,000 clones, approximately 90% seen once. The CDR3 sequence is 17 residues long. Germline CDR1 LGHNA, CDR2 YNFKEQ. The ends were cut back, 2 bases at V and 0 bases at J, with 11 bases in the middle. Time point specified: peripheral blood 6 weeks after treatment start. Patients were living with locally advanced or metastatic urothelial carcinoma. Peripheral blood mononuclear cells were collected from every patient before and during treatment, yielding between 1 and 8 samples per patient.

The sample was PBMCs, taken around atezolizumab (anti-PD-L1) treatment. This chain links TRBV4-2 with TRBJ1-6; tentatively, D is TRBD1 (6 bases). This receptor was identified in a man aged 55 to 69 with urothelial cancer. CDR3 loop: CASSQLGQSSYNSPLHF. The CDR3 bases are TGTGCCAGCAGCCAACTTGGACAGAGCTCCTATAATTCACCCCTCCACTTT.